Here is one T cell receptor (beta chain) with its context. Sequencing used immunoSEQ multiplex PCR; TCRdb keeps in-frame clones, though not all of them. The sample lists 75,000 to 100,000 clones; around nine tenths were seen once. This entry belongs to a study of blood T cell repertoires in COVID-19. The source is a human donor in a cohort sampled during active COVID-19. The sample comprised peripheral blood.

Here the CDR3 DNA reads TGTGCCAGTAGTGATTCAGGGGACCCGTACGAGCAGTACTTC. It translates to CASSDSGDPYEQYF. V gene TRBV19 combines with J gene TRBJ2-7; possible D gene TRBD1, 6 bases. Germline CDR1 LNHDA, CDR2 SQIVND (reference sequence). The germline V and J ends were trimmed by 5 bases and 4 bases, with 15 bases remaining between them. This CDR3 contains 14 residues.